This T cell receptor (beta chain) was recovered during a study of beta chain features in type 1 diabetes. In this sample, this clone turned up a few times. The antigen is undetermined. Germline CDR1 reads MRHNA; CDR2 reads SNTAGT. This CDR3 has 15 amino acids. Trimming took 3 bases from V and 9 from J, leaving 18 bases between them. Overall study results and limits: People with Type 1 diabetes carried modestly yet significantly shorter TCRB CDR3s in all four CD4+ subsets.

Expressed TCRB transcripts were sequenced because the entire RNA isolate underwent reverse transcription. Method: immunoSEQ multiplex PCR; TCRdb's copy keeps in-frame clones and lacks some. Counted here are about 620,000 clones, roughly a sixth occurring once; the ten biggest clones make up around 0.1%. The specimen sequenced was naive CD4+ T cells from blood. The chain recombines TRBV6-4 with TRBJ2-1; weak D call: TRBD1 (7 bases). This TCR was sampled from a man aged 18 to 30 in good health. Here the CDR3 reads CASSEQEGARTEQFF. The CDR3 DNA is TGTGCCAGCAGTGAGCAGGAGGGGGCACGCACTGAGCAGTTCTTC.